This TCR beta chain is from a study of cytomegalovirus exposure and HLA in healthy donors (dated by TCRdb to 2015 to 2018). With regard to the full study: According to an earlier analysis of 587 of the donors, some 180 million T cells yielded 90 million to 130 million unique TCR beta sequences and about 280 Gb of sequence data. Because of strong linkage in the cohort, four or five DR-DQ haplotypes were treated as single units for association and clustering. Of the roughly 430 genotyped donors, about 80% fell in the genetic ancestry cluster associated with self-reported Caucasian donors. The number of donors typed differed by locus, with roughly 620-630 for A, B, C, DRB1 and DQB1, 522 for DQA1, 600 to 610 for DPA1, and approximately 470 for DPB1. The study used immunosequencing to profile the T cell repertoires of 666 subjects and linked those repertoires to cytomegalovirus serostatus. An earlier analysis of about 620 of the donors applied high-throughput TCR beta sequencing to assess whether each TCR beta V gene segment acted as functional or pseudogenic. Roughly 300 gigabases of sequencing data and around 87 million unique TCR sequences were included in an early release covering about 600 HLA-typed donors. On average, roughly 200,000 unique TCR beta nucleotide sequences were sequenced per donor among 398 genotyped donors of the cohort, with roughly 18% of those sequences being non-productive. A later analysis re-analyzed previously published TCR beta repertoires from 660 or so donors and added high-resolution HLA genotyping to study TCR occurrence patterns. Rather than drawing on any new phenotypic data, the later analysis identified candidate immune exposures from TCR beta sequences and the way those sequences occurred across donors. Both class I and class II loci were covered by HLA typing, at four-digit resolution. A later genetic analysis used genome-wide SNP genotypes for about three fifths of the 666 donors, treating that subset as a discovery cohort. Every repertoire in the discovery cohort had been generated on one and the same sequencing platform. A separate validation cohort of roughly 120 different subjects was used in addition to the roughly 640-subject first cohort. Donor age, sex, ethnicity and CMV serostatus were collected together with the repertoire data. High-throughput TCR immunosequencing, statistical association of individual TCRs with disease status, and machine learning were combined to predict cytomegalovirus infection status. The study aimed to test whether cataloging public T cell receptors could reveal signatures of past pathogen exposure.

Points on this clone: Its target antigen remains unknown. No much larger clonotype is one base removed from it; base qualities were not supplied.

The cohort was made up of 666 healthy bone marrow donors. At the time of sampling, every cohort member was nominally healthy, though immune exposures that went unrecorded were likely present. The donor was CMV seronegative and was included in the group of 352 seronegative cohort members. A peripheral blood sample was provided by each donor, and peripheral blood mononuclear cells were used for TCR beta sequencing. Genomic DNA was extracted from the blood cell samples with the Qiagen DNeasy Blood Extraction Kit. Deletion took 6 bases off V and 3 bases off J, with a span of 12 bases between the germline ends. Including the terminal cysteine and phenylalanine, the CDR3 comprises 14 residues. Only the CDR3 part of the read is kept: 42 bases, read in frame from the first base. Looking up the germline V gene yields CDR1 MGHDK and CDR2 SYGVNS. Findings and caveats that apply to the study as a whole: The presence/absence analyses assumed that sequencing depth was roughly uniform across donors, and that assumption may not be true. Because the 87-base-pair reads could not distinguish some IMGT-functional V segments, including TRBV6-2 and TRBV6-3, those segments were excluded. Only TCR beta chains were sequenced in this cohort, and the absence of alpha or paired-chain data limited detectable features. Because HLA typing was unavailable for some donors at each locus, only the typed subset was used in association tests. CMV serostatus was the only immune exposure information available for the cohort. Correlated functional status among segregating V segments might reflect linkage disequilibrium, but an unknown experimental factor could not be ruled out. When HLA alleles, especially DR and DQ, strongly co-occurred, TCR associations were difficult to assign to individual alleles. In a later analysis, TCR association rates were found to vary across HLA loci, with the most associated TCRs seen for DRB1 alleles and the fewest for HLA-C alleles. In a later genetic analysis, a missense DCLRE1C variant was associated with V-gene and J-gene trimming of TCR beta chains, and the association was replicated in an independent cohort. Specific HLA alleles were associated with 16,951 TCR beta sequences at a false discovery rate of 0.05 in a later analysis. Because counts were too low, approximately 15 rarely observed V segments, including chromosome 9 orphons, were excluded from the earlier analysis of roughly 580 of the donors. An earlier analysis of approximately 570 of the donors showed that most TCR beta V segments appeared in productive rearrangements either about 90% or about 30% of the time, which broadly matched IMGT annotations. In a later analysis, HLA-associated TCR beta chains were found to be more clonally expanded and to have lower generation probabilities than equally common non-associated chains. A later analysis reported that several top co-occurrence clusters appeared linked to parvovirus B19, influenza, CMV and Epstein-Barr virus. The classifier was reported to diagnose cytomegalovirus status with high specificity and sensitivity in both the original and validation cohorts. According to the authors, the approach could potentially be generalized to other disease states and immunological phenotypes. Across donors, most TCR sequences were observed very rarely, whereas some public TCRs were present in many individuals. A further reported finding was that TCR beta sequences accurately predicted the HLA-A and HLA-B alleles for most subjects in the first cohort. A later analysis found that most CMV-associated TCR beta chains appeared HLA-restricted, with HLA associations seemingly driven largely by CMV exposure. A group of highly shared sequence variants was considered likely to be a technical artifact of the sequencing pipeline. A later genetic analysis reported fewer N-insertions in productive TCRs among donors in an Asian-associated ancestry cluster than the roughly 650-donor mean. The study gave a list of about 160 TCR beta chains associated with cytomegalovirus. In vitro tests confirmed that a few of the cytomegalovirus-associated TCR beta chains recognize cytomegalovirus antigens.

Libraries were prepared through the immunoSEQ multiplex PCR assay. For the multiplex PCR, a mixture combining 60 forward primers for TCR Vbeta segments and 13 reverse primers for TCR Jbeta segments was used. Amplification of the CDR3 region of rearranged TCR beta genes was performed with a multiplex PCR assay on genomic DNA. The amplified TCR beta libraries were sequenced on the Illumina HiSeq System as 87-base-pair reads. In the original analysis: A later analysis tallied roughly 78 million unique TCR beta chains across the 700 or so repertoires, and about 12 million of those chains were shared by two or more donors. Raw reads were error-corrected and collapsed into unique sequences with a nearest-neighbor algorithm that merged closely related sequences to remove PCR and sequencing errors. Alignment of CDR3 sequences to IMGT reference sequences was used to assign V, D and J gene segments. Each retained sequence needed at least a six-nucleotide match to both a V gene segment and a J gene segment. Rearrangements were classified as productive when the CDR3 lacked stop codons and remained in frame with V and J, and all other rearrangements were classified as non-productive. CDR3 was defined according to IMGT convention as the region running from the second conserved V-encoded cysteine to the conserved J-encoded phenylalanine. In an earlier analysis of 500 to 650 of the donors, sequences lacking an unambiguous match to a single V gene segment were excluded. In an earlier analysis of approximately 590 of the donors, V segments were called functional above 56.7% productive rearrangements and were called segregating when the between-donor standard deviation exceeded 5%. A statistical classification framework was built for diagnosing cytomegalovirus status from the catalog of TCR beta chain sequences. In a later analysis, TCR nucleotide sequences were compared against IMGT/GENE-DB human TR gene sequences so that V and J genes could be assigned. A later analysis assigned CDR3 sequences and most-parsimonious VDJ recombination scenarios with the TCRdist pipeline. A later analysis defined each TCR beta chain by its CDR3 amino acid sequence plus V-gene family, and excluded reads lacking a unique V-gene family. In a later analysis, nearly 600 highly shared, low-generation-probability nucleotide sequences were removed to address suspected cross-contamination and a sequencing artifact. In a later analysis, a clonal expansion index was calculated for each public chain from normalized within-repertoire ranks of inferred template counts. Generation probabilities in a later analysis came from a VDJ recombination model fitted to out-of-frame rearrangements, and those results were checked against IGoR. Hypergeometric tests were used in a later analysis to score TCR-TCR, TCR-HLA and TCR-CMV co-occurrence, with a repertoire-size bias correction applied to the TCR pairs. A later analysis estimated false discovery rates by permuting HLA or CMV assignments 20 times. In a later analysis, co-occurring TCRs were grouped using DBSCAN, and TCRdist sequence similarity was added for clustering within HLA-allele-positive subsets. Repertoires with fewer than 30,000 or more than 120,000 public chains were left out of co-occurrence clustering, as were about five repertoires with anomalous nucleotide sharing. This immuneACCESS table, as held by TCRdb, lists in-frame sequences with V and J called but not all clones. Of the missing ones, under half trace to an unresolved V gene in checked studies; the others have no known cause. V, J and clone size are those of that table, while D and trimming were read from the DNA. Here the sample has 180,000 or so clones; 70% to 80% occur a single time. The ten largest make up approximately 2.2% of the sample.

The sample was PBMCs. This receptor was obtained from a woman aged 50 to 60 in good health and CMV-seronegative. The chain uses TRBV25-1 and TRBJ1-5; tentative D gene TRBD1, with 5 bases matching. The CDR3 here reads CASREAGVNQPQHF. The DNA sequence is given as TGTGCCAGCAGAGAAGCGGGGGTCAATCAGCCCCAGCATTTT.